A single sample is the source of the 8 T cell receptor beta chains below, sequenced in a study of blood T cell repertoires in COVID-19. Some clones are missing from TCRdb's copy, which holds only in-frame ones; the method was immunoSEQ multiplex PCR. The sample contains about 87,000 clones, over 70% of which appear only once. The sample taken for sequencing was peripheral blood. The receptor set was obtained from a woman between 50 and 59 years old with acute or convalescent COVID-19.

V and J are TRBV5-6 and TRBJ2-2; D is possibly TRBD2 (6 bases). CDR1 and CDR2 from the germline V gene are SGHDT and YYEEEE. The CDR3 totals 15 residues. With 6 bases removed from V and 4 bases from J, the gap between germline ends came to 16 bases. CDR3 sequence reads: CASTLGGLGTGELFF. The CDR3 DNA sequence: TGTGCCAGCACCCTCGGGGGTTTGGGCACCGGGGAGCTGTTTTTT.

The gene calls are TRBV27 and TRBJ2-5; D call uncertain. The CDR3 extends over 14 amino acids. Trimming shortened V by 7 bases and J by 7 bases, and 19 bases separated the two germline ends. Per germline, CDR1 MNHEY and CDR2 SMNVEV (reference sequence). CDR3 nucleotide sequence: TGTGCCAGCACTACCCTACCTATGCAGCGGACCCAGTACTTC. Its translation: CASTTLPMQRTQYF.

V gene TRBV10-3 combines with J gene TRBJ1-3; D gene ambiguous. The CDR3 is made up of 14 amino acids. V lost 2 bases to trimming and J lost 1 base, with 6 bases between them. Germline loops: CDR1 ENHRY, CDR2 SYGVKD. CDR3 sequence (DNA): TGTGCCATCAGTGAGGAGGTTTCTGGAAACACCATATATTTT. Protein: CAISEEVSGNTIYF.

This sequence joins TRBV3-1 (or the pseudogene TRBV3-2) and TRBJ1-5; TRBD1 matches at 7 bases. CDR1 is LGHDT, CDR2 YNNKEL, per germline (reference sequence). V lost 2 bases, J lost 3 bases, and 16 bases stayed unmatched. The CDR3 has 19 amino acids. The CDR3 reads CASSQRWSAGGMNNQPQHF. CDR3 bases: TGTGCCAGCAGCCAACGGTGGTCCGCAGGGGGGATGAACAATCAGCCCCAGCATTTT.

The chain carries TRBV7-2 and TRBJ1-2, with D perhaps matching TRBD1 (6 bases). CDR1 SGHTA and CDR2 FQGNSA come from the germline V gene. V lost 4 bases to trimming and J lost 3 bases, with 9 bases between them. CDR3 length: 13 residues. DNA for the CDR3: TGTGCCAGCAGCTCCTACAGGGACTATGGCTACACCTTC. It specifies CASSSYRDYGYTF. The full variable domain, its missing parts supplied by reference TRBV7-2 and TRBJ1-2, is GAGVSQSPSNKVTEKGKDVELRCDPISGHTALYWYRQSLGQGLEFLIYFQGNSAPDKSGLPSDRFSAERTGGSVSTLTIQRTQQEDSAVYLCASSSYRDYGYTFGSGTRLTVV.

V and J are TRBV5-5 and TRBJ2-1; 9 positions match TRBD2. This CDR3 is built from 16 residues. The germline CDR1 and CDR2 sequences are SGHKS and YYEKEE (reference sequence). V trimming: 0 bases; J trimming: 0 bases; junction bases outside the gene matches: 1. The CDR3 is CASSLARGGSYNEQFF. DNA of the CDR3: TGTGCCAGCAGCTTGGCGCGGGGGGGCTCCTACAATGAGCAGTTCTTC.

This chain uses TRBV10-3 with TRBJ1-4; D remains unclear. There are 13 residues in the CDR3. V was pared by 4 bases and J by 8 bases, with 11 bases between. CDR1 is ENHRY and CDR2 is SYGVKD in the germline V gene. The CDR3 sequence is CAISGTQWEKLFF. The CDR3 DNA reads TGTGCCATCAGTGGTACACAGTGGGAAAAACTGTTTTTT.

The chain recombines TRBV3-1 (or the pseudogene TRBV3-2) with TRBJ2-2; D remains ambiguous. Germline V gives CDR1 LGHDT, CDR2 YNNKEL (reference sequence). V lost 4 bases and J 5 bases, leaving 14 bases between the germline ends. CDR3 length: 15 residues. The CDR3 is CASSLQGSATGELFF. The CDR3 DNA reads as TGTGCCAGCAGCCTACAAGGATCAGCGACCGGGGAGCTGTTTTTT.